The 31 T cell receptor beta chains below were found in one sample sequenced in a study of shared clonotypes between healthy human individuals. The data were produced by immunoSEQ multiplex PCR, yet TCRdb's version contains in-frame clones alone and is incomplete. The sample carries around 600,000 clones, 85% to 95% recorded once. CD45RO negativity and positive selection for CCR7 defined naive CD8 cells, a population that excluded terminally differentiated effector memory CD45RA+ cells. What was sequenced was naive CD8+ T cells sorted from blood. The receptors originated from a woman aged 25 to 39 in good health.

This clone was seen once. The chain carries TRBV27 and TRBJ2-7; 9 nucleotides match TRBD2. The CDR3 loop spans 13 amino acids. Germline values: CDR1 MNHEY, CDR2 SMNVEV (reference sequence). J gave up 6 bases and V 6 bases, and 6 bases lay outside the gene matches. The CDR3 protein is CASSISGSGEQYF. The CDR3 DNA reads TGTGCCAGCAGCATTAGCGGGAGCGGCGAGCAGTACTTC.

The CDR3 protein is CASSFYRQDWYF. CDR3 bases: TGTGCCAGCAGCTTCTATCGACAGGATTGGTACTTC. The chain employs TRBV7-6 and TRBJ2-7; D perhaps matches TRBD1 (6 bases). The germline gives CDR1 SGHVS, CDR2 FNYEAQ. This CDR3 spans 12 amino acids. The V end lost 3 bases, the J end lost 12 bases, and 15 bases lay between the germline ends.

J is TRBJ1-2 and V is TRBV12-5; D gene ambiguous. The CDR3 has 13 residues. The V end was cut by 6 bases, the J end by 8 bases, with 16 bases between. Germline V gene sequence: CDR1 LGHNT, CDR2 FRNRAP. The CDR3 region has the DNA TGTGCTAGTGGCGACAACCCCCTTCGCGGCTACACCTTC. Translation gives CASGDNPLRGYTF.

This clone was detected only once. The V gene is TRBV11-2, the J gene TRBJ1-5; D not resolved. The CDR3 is 15 residues long. Per germline, CDR1 SGHAT and CDR2 FQNNGV. V dropped 1 base and J dropped 6 bases, with 13 bases sitting between them. CDR3 amino acids: CASSLGGGLVQPQHF. In DNA form, the CDR3 reads TGTGCCAGCAGCTTAGGAGGTGGGCTTGTTCAGCCCCAGCATTTT.

Written as DNA, the CDR3 is TGTGCCAGCAGTTACGTGGGGAGCACCTACGAGCAGTACTTC. It translates to CASSYVGSTYEQYF. The chain uses TRBV6-5 and TRBJ2-7; maybe TRBD2 (5 bases). V lost 2 bases and J 2 bases, leaving 10 bases between the germline ends. This CDR3 is built from 14 residues. Germline V lookup: CDR1 MNHEY, CDR2 SVGAGI.

A word on this clone: This sample also contains other DNA sequences that code for the same CDR3. The V call is TRBV5-6, the J call TRBJ1-1; D remains ambiguous. With 0 bases removed from V and 6 bases from J, the gap between germline ends came to 3 bases. From germline, CDR1 is SGHDT and CDR2 YYEEEE. This CDR3 is built from 11 residues. Written as DNA, the CDR3 is TGTGCCAGCAGCTTGGGAGCTGAAGCTTTCTTT. This encodes CASSLGAEAFF.

This clone was seen just once. This chain joins TRBV19 and TRBJ2-7; D might be TRBD2 (5 bases). The CDR3 is made up of 14 amino acids. Trimming removed 10 bases from V and 6 bases from J, with 22 bases in between. The germline V gene has CDR1 LNHDA and CDR2 SQIVND (reference sequence). CDR3 sequence reads: CATRPPGGPVEQYF. CDR3 bases: TGTGCCACCCGACCGCCCGGCGGGCCCGTCGAGCAGTACTTC.

The chain combines TRBV9 with TRBJ2-5; D is ambiguous. This CDR3 contains 14 residues. Germline V CDR1 and CDR2: SGDLS, YYNGEE. Trimming cost V 3 bases and J 0 bases, with 9 bases left between them. CDR3 loop: CASSAPVDQETQYF. The CDR3 DNA is TGTGCCAGCAGCGCCCCCGTGGACCAAGAGACCCAGTACTTC.

The chain employs TRBV27 and TRBJ2-3; TRBD2 might be the D (5 bases). CDR1 MNHEY and CDR2 SMNVEV come from the germline V gene (reference sequence). The CDR3 consists of 14 residues. Trimming took 3 bases from V and 4 from J, leaving 11 bases between them. CDR3 residues: CASSFAEVADTQYF. For the CDR3, the DNA is TGTGCCAGCAGTTTTGCGGAGGTGGCAGATACGCAGTATTTT.

This chain's CDR3 is CSVEEGDRGLPEQYF. In nucleotides, the CDR3 is TGCAGCGTTGAAGAAGGTGACAGGGGCCTTCCAGAGCAGTACTTC. This sequence joins TRBV29-1 and TRBJ2-5; 8 bases match TRBD1. The trim removed 0 bases at V and 11 bases at J, leaving 14 bases unmatched. The CDR3 runs 15 residues. The germline V gene has CDR1 SQVTM and CDR2 ANQGSEA.

The V gene is TRBV7-2, the J gene TRBJ1-5; D not certain. CDR1 SGHTA and CDR2 FQGNSA come from the germline V gene. The V end was cut by 1 base, the J end by 3 bases, with 22 bases between. CDR3 length equals 19 residues. DNA of the CDR3: TGTGCCAGCAGCTTAGAAAAAGGGTTAGATCGACACTCCAATCAGCCCCAGCATTTT. This encodes CASSLEKGLDRHSNQPQHF.

The J gene is TRBJ2-1, the V gene TRBV18; TRBD2 agrees at 7 bases. In germline, CDR1 is KGHSH, CDR2 LQKENI. The J segment lost 0 bases and the V segment lost 4 bases, leaving 6 bases of the junction unmatched. This CDR3 is 16 amino acids long. The CDR3 loop is CASSRGEGSSYNEQFF. The CDR3 region has the DNA TGTGCCAGCTCACGTGGGGAGGGGAGCTCCTACAATGAGCAGTTCTTC.

The genes are TRBV6-5 and TRBJ2-2, with TRBD2 as a possible D gene (5 bases). With 1 base removed from V and 5 bases from J, the gap between germline ends came to 11 bases. CDR1 and CDR2 (germline): MNHEY, SVGAGI. The CDR3 spans 15 residues. In DNA form, the CDR3 reads TGTGCCAGCAGTTACTGGGAGAGAGGGACCGGGGAGCTGTTTTTT. It yields the protein CASSYWERGTGELFF.

The chain is built from TRBV6-5 and TRBJ2-7; 8 bases fit TRBD1. This CDR3 comprises 16 residues. J gave up 4 bases and V 4 bases, and 12 bases lay outside the gene matches. Germline CDR1 reads MNHEY; CDR2 reads SVGAGI. CDR3 residues: CASSLGQGGRLYEQYF. The CDR3 DNA reads as TGTGCCAGCAGTTTAGGACAGGGAGGTCGTCTGTACGAGCAGTACTTC.

This sequence joins TRBV7-3 and TRBJ2-1, with TRBD1 matching 7 bases. CDR3 size: 15 residues. Germline CDR1 is SGHTA and CDR2 is FQGTGA. Germline trimming cut 5 bases from V and 7 bases from J; bases unmatched to any gene: 11. CDR3 in amino acids: CASSPRTGLENEQFF. In DNA, the CDR3 is TGTGCCAGCAGCCCCCGGACAGGTCTGGAGAATGAGCAGTTCTTC.

The chain carries TRBV27 and TRBJ2-1; maybe TRBD1 (6 bases). V dropped 8 bases and J dropped 3 bases, with 17 bases sitting between them. The CDR3 extends over 15 amino acids. Germline-derived CDR1 and CDR2 are MNHEY and SMNVEV (reference sequence). CDR3 region: CASRTSGTNYNEQFF. The DNA of the CDR3 is TGTGCCAGCCGAACATCGGGGACAAACTACAATGAGCAGTTCTTC.

The V call is TRBV11-2, the J call TRBJ2-5; D is ambiguous. The germline V and J ends were trimmed by 1 base and 5 bases, with 14 bases remaining between them. Looked up from germline, CDR1 is SGHAT and CDR2 is FQNNGV. The CDR3 is made up of 15 amino acids. The CDR3 loop reads CASSLGGTTGETQYF. The CDR3 coding sequence is TGTGCCAGCAGCTTAGGAGGTACGACCGGGGAGACCCAGTACTTC.

The genes are TRBV27 and TRBJ2-3, with TRBD2 matching over 13 bases. Germline CDR1 is MNHEY and CDR2 is SMNVEV (reference sequence). The V segment lost 4 bases and the J segment 4 bases; nucleotides outside the gene matches: 8. This CDR3 contains 17 residues. CDR3 nucleotide sequence: TGTGCCAGCAGTTATCTACTAGCGGGAGGGCCTGCAGATACGCAGTATTTT. Encoded protein: CASSYLLAGGPADTQYF.

The rearrangement joins TRBV27 to TRBJ2-7, with 9 bases fitting TRBD1. This CDR3 spans 14 amino acids. CDR1 and CDR2 from the germline V gene are MNHEY and SMNVEV (reference sequence). V was pared by 4 bases and J by 5 bases, with 6 bases of the junction left unmatched. DNA for the CDR3: TGTGCCAGCAGTTCCGGGACAGGGAGGAACGAGCAGTACTTC. Its protein is CASSSGTGRNEQYF.

V is TRBV27 and J is TRBJ2-7; the D gene is possibly TRBD2 (6 bases). Germline V CDR1 and CDR2: MNHEY, SMNVEV (reference sequence). The CDR3 covers 16 residues. V gave up 0 bases and J gave up 0 bases, with 12 bases separating them. DNA for the CDR3: TGTGCCAGCAGTTTATCAGCCGGGACTGCCTCCTACGAGCAGTACTTC. Its protein product is CASSLSAGTASYEQYF.

The gene calls are TRBV6-6 and TRBJ1-1, with TRBD1 identical over 7 bases. V was pared by 4 bases and J by 4 bases, with 0 bases of the junction left unmatched. CDR1 and CDR2 from the germline V gene are MNHNY and SVGAGI (reference sequence). The CDR3 length is 12 residues. The CDR3 bases are TGTGCCAGCAGTTGGGACAGCACTGAAGCTTTCTTT. It translates to CASSWDSTEAFF.

Of note for this clone: The same CDR3 is also encoded by other DNA sequences in this sample. This chain connects TRBV2 to TRBJ2-7, with 11 bases fitting TRBD2. Germline V lookup: CDR1 SNHLY, CDR2 FYNNEI. J gave up 2 bases and V 2 bases, and 2 bases lay outside the gene matches. This CDR3 spans 15 amino acids. CDR3 amino acids: CASSEIAGGPYEQYF. The CDR3 DNA is TGTGCCAGCAGTGAAATAGCGGGAGGGCCCTACGAGCAGTACTTC.

The chain joins TRBV6-1 to TRBJ1-1; possibly TRBD1 for D (5 bases). V was shortened by 4 bases and J by 0 bases, with 18 bases between the two germline ends. In germline, CDR1 is MNHNS, CDR2 SASEGT. The CDR3 totals 17 residues. DNA of the CDR3: TGTGCCAGCAGTGGCCGGGACTTTCCCACTCTGAACACTGAAGCTTTCTTT. Amino acid sequence: CASSGRDFPTLNTEAFF.

The J gene is TRBJ2-4, the V gene TRBV5-6; possibly TRBD2 for D (6 bases). Germline CDR1 and CDR2: SGHDT and YYEEEE. V lost 6 bases and J lost 2, with 15 bases in between. The CDR3 has 15 residues. CDR3 amino acids: CASMRLVGTKNIQYF. The CDR3 DNA sequence: TGTGCCAGCATGAGACTAGTCGGAACCAAAAACATTCAGTACTTC.

Only one count was recorded for this clone. The genes are TRBV6-5 and TRBJ2-7; D is ambiguous. Trimming took 8 bases from V and 1 from J, leaving 18 bases between them. The CDR3 runs 15 residues. CDR1 is MNHEY, CDR2 SVGAGI, per germline. The CDR3 sequence is CASDPPPFLSYEQYF. The DNA of the CDR3 is TGTGCCAGCGATCCTCCCCCCTTCCTTTCCTACGAGCAGTACTTC.

The chain has TRBV7-6 and TRBJ2-7; tentative D call: TRBD2 (5 bases). In germline, CDR1 is SGHVS, CDR2 FNYEAQ. The length of the CDR3 is 14 residues. V lost 5 bases to trimming and J lost 2 bases, with 13 bases between them. The CDR3 loop reads CASSPPSAAYEQYF. The CDR3 bases are TGTGCCAGCAGCCCCCCCTCAGCGGCCTACGAGCAGTACTTC.

This clone was counted once. This rearrangement joins TRBV5-4 to TRBJ2-3; perhaps TRBD2 as D (5 bases). The germline V and J ends were trimmed by 3 bases and 4 bases, with 9 bases remaining between them. Germline V CDR1 and CDR2: SGHNT, YYREEE (reference sequence). The CDR3 has 13 amino acids. CDR3 DNA: TGTGCCAGCAGCTGGACTGGTGCAGATACGCAGTATTTT. Protein product: CASSWTGADTQYF. Drawing the rest from reference TRBV5-4 and TRBJ2-3, the complete variable domain is ETGVTQSPTHLIKTRGQQVTLRCSSQSGHNTVSWYQQALGQGPQFIFQYYREEENGRGNFPPRFSGLQFPNYSSELNVNALELDDSALYLCASSWTGADTQYFGPGTRLTVL.

This clone showed up just a few times. This sequence joins TRBV5-6 and TRBJ2-7, with D unclear. The CDR3 extends over 11 amino acids. Trimming cost V 0 bases and J 7 bases, with 5 bases left between them. The V gene's germline CDR1 is SGHDT and CDR2 YYEEEE. The CDR3 DNA follows: TGTGCCAGCAGCTTGGTCAGGGAGCAGTACTTC. Its translation is CASSLVREQYF.

The chain employs TRBV28 and TRBJ2-2; a possible D gene is TRBD1 (6 bases). The CDR3 extends over 14 amino acids. Trimming pared 5 bases from V and 3 bases from J, leaving 10 bases between. Germline CDR1 and CDR2: MDHEN and SYDVKM. The CDR3: CASSPGVYTGELFF. CDR3 coding DNA: TGTGCCAGCAGTCCAGGGGTGTACACCGGGGAGCTGTTTTTT.

This clone is a singleton in its sample. The chain carries TRBV29-1 and TRBJ2-4; D is uncertain. V was clipped by 7 bases and J by 2 bases, with 9 bases between them. Germline CDR1 and CDR2: SQVTM and ANQGSEA. The CDR3 sequence is 12 residues long. The chain's CDR3 is CSASGTKNIQYF. CDR3 bases: TGCAGCGCCTCAGGAACCAAAAACATTCAGTACTTC.

As to this clone: The sample carries other DNA sequences with the same CDR3. The CDR3 is CASSPGTSGYEQYF. For the CDR3, the DNA is TGTGCCAGCAGTCCCGGGACTAGCGGTTACGAGCAGTACTTC. The chain employs TRBV28 and TRBJ2-7; the match to TRBD2 covers 11 bases. The germline V gene encodes CDR1 MDHEN and CDR2 SYDVKM. This CDR3 is built from 14 residues. The V gene end was trimmed by 5 bases and the J gene end by 4 bases; junction bases not matched to a gene: 4.